Presented here are 5 T cell receptor beta chains from one specimen sequenced in a study of cytomegalovirus exposure and HLA in healthy donors. PCR used 60 Vbeta primers and 13 Jbeta primers. TCRdb's table, derived via immunoSEQ multiplex PCR, lists solely in-frame clones and lacks some. The repertoire holds around 200,000 clones, with over 65% as singletons. The specimen was PBMCs. These receptors were collected from a woman in her fifties or sixties in good health and CMV-seropositive.

This sequence joins TRBV6-6 and TRBJ1-1; D not certain. The V gene lost 3 bases and the J gene lost 2 bases, with 10 bases spanning the gap. CDR1 and CDR2 from the germline V gene are MNHNY and SVGAGI (reference sequence). This CDR3 spans 14 amino acids. CDR3 loop: CASSYTAVNTEAFF. CDR3 bases: TGTGCCAGCAGTTATACGGCGGTCAACACTGAAGCTTTCTTT.

The genes are TRBV4-2 and TRBJ2-2; weak D call: TRBD2 (6 bases). This CDR3 comprises 14 residues. Germline V gene sequence: CDR1 LGHNA, CDR2 YNFKEQ. V was cut by 4 bases and J by 5 bases, with 11 bases left in between. CDR3 coding DNA: TGTGCCAGCAGCCGCGCGGGACGGACCGGGGAGCTGTTTTTT. Amino acid sequence: CASSRAGRTGELFF.

The chain is built from TRBV6-1 and TRBJ2-1; 7 bases agree with TRBD2. Germline loops: CDR1 MNHNS, CDR2 SASEGT. V lost 5 bases and J lost 8; bases outside the gene matches: 9. The CDR3 has 14 residues. This CDR3 reads CASSTSGLLYEQFF. CDR3 DNA sequence: TGTGCCAGCAGTACCTCGGGACTATTGTATGAGCAGTTCTTC.

CDR3 in DNA: TGTGCCAGCAGCCGGGGGGTCGAGACCCAGTACTTC. It encodes CASSRGVETQYF. V is TRBV7-9 and J is TRBJ2-5, with 7 bases that match TRBD2. This CDR3 spans 12 amino acids. Per the germline V gene, CDR1 is SEHNR and CDR2 is FQNEAQ (reference sequence). V dropped 5 bases and J dropped 5; count of bases not matched to a gene: 2.

The chain carries TRBV6-5 and TRBJ1-2; no firm D call. The CDR3 extends over 14 amino acids. V dropped 2 bases and J dropped 3 bases, with 10 bases sitting between them. Germline V lookup: CDR1 MNHEY, CDR2 SVGAGI. CDR3 DNA sequence: TGTGCCAGCAGTTACCGGGGAGCGGACTATGGCTACACCTTC. Protein sequence: CASSYRGADYGYTF.